The 17 T cell receptor beta chains listed next were all sequenced from one sample in a study of OX40 agonist ivuxolimab in advanced cancers. This table comes from immunoSEQ multiplex PCR, and its TCRdb copy is limited to in-frame clones, with some not included. The sample has tens of thousands of clones, around 92% seen once. The sequencing used CD4+ or CD8+ T cells sorted from blood, collected in a trial of the OX40 agonist ivuxolimab. Receptors were obtained from an adult with an advanced solid tumor such as melanoma, head and neck, liver or kidney cancer.

The chain links TRBV5-1 to TRBJ1-1; tentatively, D is TRBD1 (5 bases). The germline CDR1 and CDR2 sequences are SGHRS and YFSETQ. V was pared by 4 bases and J by 5 bases, with 15 bases between. CDR3 length: 14 amino acids. This chain's CDR3 is CASSRGGAVTEAFF. The CDR3 DNA sequence: TGCGCCAGCAGCAGGGGAGGGGCCGTGACTGAAGCTTTCTTT.

The chain links TRBV7-3 to TRBJ2-3, with 11 bases aligning to TRBD2. With V trimmed by 5 bases and J by 3 bases, 4 bases remained unmatched. The length of the CDR3 is 15 residues. Germline V CDR1 and CDR2: SGHTA, FQGTGA. CDR3 loop: CASSPRTSGTDTQYF. CDR3 DNA sequence: TGTGCCAGCAGCCCCCGGACTAGCGGGACAGATACGCAGTATTTT.

A single count supports this clone. The chain links TRBV10-2 to TRBJ2-1, with a tentative D call TRBD2 (6 bases). Germline lookup yields CDR1 WSHSY and CDR2 SAAADI. Trimming left V 3 bases short and J 7 bases short, with 16 bases between. The CDR3 covers 15 residues. CDR3 protein: CASSDSGVVANEQFF. CDR3 in DNA: TGCGCCAGCAGTGATTCGGGGGTAGTGGCAAATGAGCAGTTCTTC.

V usage is TRBV19 and J usage is TRBJ1-1, with a possible D match to TRBD1 (6 bases). CDR1 is LNHDA and CDR2 is SQIVND in the germline V gene (reference sequence). Trimming removed 3 bases from V and 6 bases from J, with 11 bases in between. This CDR3 region has 13 residues. The CDR3 DNA sequence: TGTGCCAGTAGTATTCGGGGGGCTCCTGAAGCTTTCTTT. This encodes CASSIRGAPEAFF.

V gene TRBV18 combines with J gene TRBJ2-1, with 13 bases identical to TRBD2. The CDR3 contains 17 residues. Germline V gives CDR1 KGHSH, CDR2 LQKENI. Unmatched junction bases numbered 9, after V lost 3 bases and J lost 7 bases. The CDR3 DNA is TGTGCCAGCTCACCTTCCTCCCCGGGACTAGCGGGGAATGAGCAGTTCTTC. Residues: CASSPSSPGLAGNEQFF.

The chain recombines TRBV5-1 with TRBJ1-5, with D unclear. Germline CDR1 reads SGHRS; CDR2 reads YFSETQ. The CDR3 has 15 residues. Between the trimmed V and J ends, which lost 2 bases and 2 bases, there was a span of 11 bases. DNA of the CDR3: TGCGCCAGCAGCTTAGAGGCCAGTGGCAATCAGCCCCAGCATTTT. It yields the protein CASSLEASGNQPQHF.

This clone was detected once. The rearrangement uses TRBV2 and TRBJ2-5, with 7 bases that match TRBD2. The CDR3 spans 15 residues. The germline V gene has CDR1 SNHLY and CDR2 FYNNEI. Trimming took 8 bases from V and 4 from J; bases not matched to a gene: 13. Written as DNA, the CDR3 is TGTGCCAGCTTCATAAGCCGGACTAGTATAGAGACCCAGTACTTC. It encodes CASFISRTSIETQYF.

The rearrangement joins TRBV18 to TRBJ2-7, with D possibly being TRBD1 (5 bases). The CDR3 extends over 15 amino acids. V was clipped by 0 bases and J by 5 bases, with 14 bases between them. From germline, CDR1 is KGHSH and CDR2 LQKENI. Here the CDR3 DNA reads TGTGCCAGCTCACCACCGATCAGGGCAGAGGACGAGCAGTACTTC. Its translation: CASSPPIRAEDEQYF.

The V call is TRBV7-9, the J call TRBJ1-1; 7 positions agree with TRBD1. Germline lookup yields CDR1 SEHNR and CDR2 FQNEAQ (reference sequence). Trimming cost V 5 bases and J 0 bases; bases outside gene matches: 9. CDR3 size: 16 residues. The CDR3 region is CASSGRGTVMNTEAFF. The CDR3 nucleotides are TGTGCCAGCAGCGGCCGCGGGACAGTGATGAACACTGAAGCTTTCTTT. Combining the CDR3 with reference TRBV7-9 and TRBJ1-1 gives the whole variable domain DTGVSQNPRHKITKRGQNVTFRCDPISEHNRLYWYRQTLGQGPEFLTYFQNEAQLEKSRLLSDRFSAERPKGSFSTLEIQRTEQGDSAMYLCASSGRGTVMNTEAFFGQGTRLTVV.

This rearrangement joins TRBV7-2 to TRBJ2-7, with 9 bases that match TRBD2. Trimming took 2 bases from V and 6 from J; bases not matched to a gene: 8. Germline values: CDR1 SGHTA, CDR2 FQGNSA. This CDR3 contains 15 residues. The CDR3 DNA reads as TGTGCCAGCAGCTTATATTCTAGCGGGAAAGGCGAGCAGTACTTC. It is translated as CASSLYSSGKGEQYF.

This clone was detected once. The rearrangement uses TRBV2 and TRBJ2-7; 9 bases map to TRBD2. From germline, CDR1 is SNHLY and CDR2 FYNNEI. This CDR3 has 14 amino acids. V was pared by 5 bases and J by 7 bases, with 9 bases of the junction left unmatched. The CDR3 region has the DNA TGTGCCAGCAGTCCCGGACTAGCGAGGCGGGAGCAGTACTTC. Encoded protein: CASSPGLARREQYF.

The chain links TRBV2 to TRBJ1-2; D is unclear. V lost 3 bases, J lost 0 bases, and 11 bases lay in between. Per the germline V gene, CDR1 is SNHLY and CDR2 is FYNNEI. This CDR3 contains 15 residues. CDR3 loop: CASSDLQAANYGYTF. CDR3 nucleotide sequence: TGTGCCAGCAGTGACTTGCAGGCAGCTAACTATGGCTACACCTTC.

This clone was counted once. The chain employs TRBV28 and TRBJ2-7, with unresolved D. CDR3 length: 13 amino acids. Trimming pared 3 bases from V and 2 bases from J, leaving 8 bases between. Germline V lookup: CDR1 MDHEN, CDR2 SYDVKM. CDR3 region: CASSLDGTYEQYF. In DNA form, the CDR3 reads TGTGCCAGCAGTTTGGACGGCACCTACGAGCAGTACTTC.

The J gene is TRBJ2-7, the V gene TRBV19; 10 bases line up with TRBD1. Per the germline V gene, CDR1 is LNHDA and CDR2 is SQIVND (reference sequence). The junction had 6 bases not matched to a gene; V was cut back by 6 bases and J by 7 bases. The CDR3 is 13 amino acids. The CDR3, as DNA: TGTGCCAGTAGGGGACAGGGGATAAAAGAGCAGTACTTC. It is translated as CASRGQGIKEQYF.

V and J are TRBV21-1 and TRBJ2-7; the D call of TRBD2 is as the table states it, not checked on the DNA. TRBV21-1 is flagged as a pseudogene. The CDR3 has 16 amino acids. The chain's CDR3 is CASSTCLAGDYYEQYF. In DNA, the CDR3 is TGTGCCAGCAGCACCTGCTTAGCGGGAGACTACTACGAGCAGTACTTC.

The chain has TRBV5-1 and TRBJ2-1; 8 bases are a match to TRBD2. This CDR3 has 16 residues. V gave up 4 bases and J gave up 1 base; unmatched junction bases: 7. CDR1 is SGHRS and CDR2 is YFSETQ in the germline V gene. In nucleotides, the CDR3 is TGCGCCAGCAGCCTCGGACTAGCCCCTTCCTACAATGAGCAGTTCTTC. Residues: CASSLGLAPSYNEQFF.

This clone was seen more than once but under ten times. V usage is TRBV2 and J usage is TRBJ2-6; D not certain. V was trimmed by 3 bases and J by 0 bases, leaving 6 bases between them. The CDR3 contains 15 residues. Per germline, CDR1 SNHLY and CDR2 FYNNEI. The CDR3 DNA reads as TGTGCCAGCAGTGAGTTTTCCTCTGGGGCCAACGTCCTGACTTTC. Its protein product is CASSEFSSGANVLTF.